Shown below are 30 T cell receptor beta chains from a single sample sequenced in a study of OX40 agonist ivuxolimab in advanced cancers. The assay was immunoSEQ multiplex PCR, and TCRdb's table has in-frame clones only and misses some. Here the sample spans about 63,000 clones, around 93% being singletons. The input for sequencing was CD4+ or CD8+ T cells sorted from blood, taken in a trial of the OX40 agonist ivuxolimab. These receptors were obtained from an adult with an advanced solid tumor such as melanoma, head and neck, liver or kidney cancer.

The chain has TRBV11-2 and TRBJ2-7; 8 nucleotides agree with TRBD1. CDR1 and CDR2 (germline): SGHAT, FQNNGV. The CDR3 has 14 residues. V lost 3 bases to trimming and J lost 2 bases; unmatched junction nucleotides: 3. The CDR3 DNA is TGTGCCAGCAGCTTGACAGGGGTAGCCTACGAGCAGTACTTC. The encoded protein is CASSLTGVAYEQYF.

The chain recombines TRBV13 with TRBJ2-1; no definite D call. The CDR3 runs to 17 residues. CDR1 is PRHDT, CDR2 FYEKMQ, per germline (reference sequence). Trimming cost V 5 bases and J 6 bases, with 23 bases left between them. The CDR3 protein is CASSPMGLITAFNEQFF. The CDR3 nucleotides are TGTGCCAGCAGCCCGATGGGGTTGATTACGGCTTTCAATGAGCAGTTCTTC. Full variable domain (outside the CDR3, taken from reference TRBV13 and TRBJ2-1): AAGVIQSPRHLIKEKRETATLKCYPIPRHDTVYWYQQGPGQDPQFLISFYEKMQSDKGSIPDRFSAQQFSDYHSELNMSSLELGDSALYFCASSPMGLITAFNEQFFGPGTRLTVL.

The rearrangement links TRBV4-1 to TRBJ1-1; tentatively, D is TRBD1 (6 bases). CDR1 and CDR2 (germline): MGHRA, YSYEKL. Deletions cut 0 bases from V and 5 bases from J, with 13 bases between. This CDR3 has 15 residues. CDR3 amino acids: CASSQEGLRGTEAFF. CDR3 coding DNA: TGCGCCAGCAGCCAAGAGGGTTTGAGGGGGACTGAAGCTTTCTTT.

This sequence joins TRBV2 and TRBJ2-2, with 11 bases matching TRBD1. The V and J ends lost 7 bases and 3 bases, in that order; junction bases with no gene match: 10. CDR1 SNHLY and CDR2 FYNNEI come from the germline V gene. The CDR3 spans 17 residues. Here the CDR3 reads CASMLGQGEVHTGELFF. The DNA for the CDR3 is TGTGCCAGCATGTTGGGACAGGGGGAGGTCCACACCGGGGAGCTGTTTTTT.

V and J are TRBV27 and TRBJ1-5; possibly TRBD1 for D (5 bases). The V gene lost 1 base and the J gene lost 9 bases, with 16 bases spanning the gap. Germline lookup yields CDR1 MNHEY and CDR2 SMNVEV (reference sequence). CDR3 length: 15 residues. Written as DNA, the CDR3 is TGTGCCAGCAGTTTATGGGGACTTAACAGTATGCCCCAGCATTTT. Amino acid sequence: CASSLWGLNSMPQHF.

The chain employs TRBV11-2 and TRBJ2-4, with TRBD1 matching over 8 bases. With V trimmed by 5 bases and J by 3 bases, 9 bases remained unmatched. The CDR3 is made up of 16 amino acids. Germline V gene sequence: CDR1 SGHAT, CDR2 FQNNGV. CDR3: CASSPQGADVKNIQYF. DNA for the CDR3: TGTGCCAGCAGCCCTCAGGGGGCTGATGTCAAAAACATTCAGTACTTC.

The rearrangement joins TRBV29-1 to TRBJ2-2; 7 bases are a match to TRBD2. The CDR3 contains 16 residues. Trimming at V came to 2 bases and at J to 1 base, leaving 7 bases not matched to a gene. The germline V gene has CDR1 SQVTM and CDR2 ANQGSEA. The DNA for the CDR3 is TGCAGCGTTGAAAAAAGGGGAGGGCTGAACACCGGGGAGCTGTTTTTT. Translated, it gives CSVEKRGGLNTGELFF.

This rearrangement joins TRBV10-3 to TRBJ1-1, with D possibly TRBD1 on 5 matching bases. The V end was cut by 4 bases, the J end by 0 bases, with 6 bases between. The CDR3 spans 13 residues. In germline, CDR1 is ENHRY, CDR2 SYGVKD. The CDR3 nucleotides are TGTGCCATCAGTGGGACATTGAACACTGAAGCTTTCTTT. The encoded protein is CAISGTLNTEAFF.

V usage is TRBV5-1 and J usage is TRBJ2-7, with 7 positions matching TRBD2. This CDR3 has 16 amino acids. V was clipped by 0 bases and J by 5 bases; unmatched bases: 11. CDR1 and CDR2 (germline): SGHRS, YFSETQ. Written as DNA, the CDR3 is TGCGCCAGCAGCTTGGCGACTCGGCTAGCGGCCAACGAGCAGTACTTC. It codes for CASSLATRLAANEQYF. The full variable domain, rest sourced from reference TRBV5-1 and TRBJ2-7, is KAGVTQTPRYLIKTRGQQVTLSCSPISGHRSVSWYQQTPGQGLQFLFEYFSETQRNKGNFPGRFSGRQFSNSRSEMNVSTLELGDSALYLCASSLATRLAANEQYFGPGTRLTVT.

The chain joins TRBV27 to TRBJ2-2; D ambiguous. The CDR3 loop spans 14 amino acids. Germline lookup yields CDR1 MNHEY and CDR2 SMNVEV (reference sequence). With 2 bases removed from V and 4 bases from J, the gap between germline ends came to 8 bases. Here the CDR3 reads CASSLGQTTGELFF. In nucleotides, the CDR3 is TGTGCCAGCAGTTTAGGGCAGACCACCGGGGAGCTGTTTTTT.

The chain combines TRBV5-1 with TRBJ1-1, with a possible D match to TRBD1 (5 bases). The CDR3 has 17 amino acids. Trimming cost V 0 bases and J 0 bases, with 15 bases left between them. CDR1 and CDR2 from the germline V gene are SGHRS and YFSETQ. The CDR3 reads CASSLAVGDGMNTEAFF. Written as DNA, the CDR3 is TGCGCCAGCAGCTTGGCCGTGGGGGATGGTATGAACACTGAAGCTTTCTTT.

The chain recombines TRBV28 with TRBJ2-7; 7 nucleotides match TRBD2. The trim removed 5 bases at V and 4 bases at J, leaving 11 bases unmatched. This CDR3 is 15 amino acids long. The germline gives CDR1 MDHEN, CDR2 SYDVKM. The CDR3 here is CASSPHSERGYEQYV. The CDR3 DNA reads TGTGCCAGCAGTCCCCACAGCGAGCGGGGTTACGAGCAGTACGTC.

V usage is TRBV7-9 and J usage is TRBJ2-1; the D gene is possibly TRBD2 (5 bases). Germline V gives CDR1 SEHNR, CDR2 FQNEAQ (reference sequence). CDR3 size: 19 residues. V was pared by 2 bases and J by 0 bases, with 20 bases between. This CDR3 is CASSLIFPPRTDSYNEQFF. The CDR3 DNA is TGTGCCAGCAGCTTAATTTTCCCCCCCAGGACTGACTCCTACAATGAGCAGTTCTTC. The full variable domain, completed using reference TRBV7-9 and TRBJ2-1, is DTGVSQNPRHKITKRGQNVTFRCDPISEHNRLYWYRQTLGQGPEFLTYFQNEAQLEKSRLLSDRFSAERPKGSFSTLEIQRTEQGDSAMYLCASSLIFPPRTDSYNEQFFGPGTRLTVL.

Only a few counts were recorded for this clone. This chain connects TRBV15 to TRBJ1-1; no clear D gene. The V gene lost 5 bases and the J gene lost 1 base, with 11 bases spanning the gap. Germline values: CDR1 LNHNV, CDR2 YYDKDF (reference sequence). The CDR3 contains 14 residues. CDR3 sequence reads: CATSPDRQNTEAFF. DNA of the CDR3: TGTGCCACCAGCCCAGATCGACAGAACACTGAAGCTTTCTTT.

In DNA, the CDR3 is TGTGCCAGCAGTTATGCAGGGGGCCCCACCGGGGAGCTGTTTTTT. Protein product: CASSYAGGPTGELFF. The chain uses TRBV6-5 and TRBJ2-2; 8 nucleotides agree with TRBD1. Germline V gene data show CDR1 as MNHEY and CDR2 as SVGAGI. V shed 3 bases, J shed 4 bases, and the junction held 4 bases outside the gene matches. The CDR3 extends over 15 amino acids.

J is TRBJ2-7 and V is TRBV5-6; D is perhaps TRBD1 (5 bases). Per germline, CDR1 SGHDT and CDR2 YYEEEE. Trimming stripped 2 bases from V and 2 bases from J, with 11 bases between. CDR3 length: 14 amino acids. CDR3 DNA sequence: TGTGCCAGCAGCTTCGGCAGGGCGACCTACGAGCAGTACGTC. Protein product: CASSFGRATYEQYV.

The rearrangement joins TRBV4-3 to TRBJ1-1; a weak D match, TRBD1 (6 bases). The CDR3 spans 14 residues. The V and J ends lost 1 base and 4 bases respectively, with 10 bases between them. CDR1 and CDR2 (germline): LGHNA, YSLEER. CDR3 sequence (DNA): TGCGCCAGCAGCCAAGCGGGGGCTGGCACTGAAGCTTTCTTT. Encoded protein: CASSQAGAGTEAFF.

This clone showed up just once. The CDR3 here is CASSQTTISGANVLTF. In nucleotides, the CDR3 is TGTGCCAGCTCACAAACGACAATCTCTGGGGCCAACGTCCTGACTTTC. V and J are TRBV18 and TRBJ2-6; no reliable D call. The germline V gene encodes CDR1 KGHSH and CDR2 LQKENI. This CDR3 is 16 amino acids long. The V end was cut by 4 bases, the J end by 0 bases, with 10 bases between.

For this clone: At the DNA level, this CDR3 is encoded by other sequences in the same sample as well. V usage is TRBV20-1 and J usage is TRBJ2-7; no definite D call. The CDR3 length is 11 residues. Germline V gene data show CDR1 as DFQATT and CDR2 as SNEGSKA (reference sequence). Deletions cut 0 bases from V and 4 bases from J, with 4 bases between. The CDR3 bases are TGCAGTGCTAGAGACGGATACGAGCAGTACGTC. Its translation: CSARDGYEQYV.

The chain couples TRBV4-1 to TRBJ2-7; 8 nucleotides agree with TRBD1. The length of the CDR3 is 14 residues. Losses at the gene ends were 4 bases for V and 5 bases for J; bases not matched to a gene: 7. Germline CDR1 is MGHRA and CDR2 is YSYEKL. The CDR3 reads CASSPGQGFDEQYV. The CDR3, as DNA: TGCGCCAGCAGCCCCGGACAGGGATTCGACGAGCAGTACGTC.

This chain uses TRBV5-6 with TRBJ1-1; perhaps TRBD1 as D (6 bases). This CDR3 has 13 amino acids. Trimming stripped 5 bases from V and 6 bases from J, with 14 bases between. Germline loops: CDR1 SGHDT, CDR2 YYEEEE. As DNA, the CDR3 is TGTGCCAGCAGTTTTTGGGGGGGCGCTGAAGCTTTCTTT. This gives the protein CASSFWGGAEAFF.

The chain has TRBV29-1 and TRBJ1-1; 10 nucleotides line up with TRBD1. Trimming cost V 8 bases and J 0 bases; bases outside gene matches: 6. CDR1 and CDR2 from the germline V gene are SQVTM and ANQGSEA. The CDR3 extends over 14 amino acids. This CDR3 reads CSIRDRGLNTEAFF. In DNA, the CDR3 is TGCAGCATCCGGGACAGGGGCCTGAACACTGAAGCTTTCTTT.

The chain couples TRBV7-6 to TRBJ2-7; no definite D call. Germline V gene lookup returns CDR1 SGHVS and CDR2 FNYEAQ. V was clipped by 5 bases and J by 5 bases, with 7 bases between them. The CDR3 runs 11 residues. The CDR3 DNA sequence: TGTGCCAGCAGCCATACAGACGAGCAGTACTTC. As protein: CASSHTDEQYF. The complete variable domain, with remaining parts taken from reference TRBV7-6 and TRBJ2-7, reads GAGVSQSPRYKVTKRGQDVALRCDPISGHVSLYWYRQALGQGPEFLTYFNYEAQQDKSGLPNDRFSAERPEGSISTLTIQRTEQRDSAMYRCASSHTDEQYFGPGTRLTVT.

This clone has only a few counts. CDR3 region: CASSLDLREQYV. CDR3 nucleotide sequence: TGTGCCAGCAGCTTGGACCTGCGCGAGCAGTACGTC. V usage is TRBV5-5 and J usage is TRBJ2-7, with unresolved D. V was shortened by 0 bases and J by 6 bases, with 7 bases between the two germline ends. The germline gives CDR1 SGHKS, CDR2 YYEKEE (reference sequence). This CDR3 comprises 12 residues.

This chain uses TRBV21-1 with TRBJ2-7; no check of the table's D call, TRBD1, against the DNA was made. TRBV21-1 is termed a pseudogene. The CDR3 runs to 15 residues. The CDR3 bases are TGTGCCAGCAGCAACCCCGGGACAGGTTTCTACGAGCAGTACGTC. This gives the protein CASSNPGTGFYEQYV.

The V and J genes are TRBV4-1 and TRBJ2-1; possible D gene TRBD2, 5 bases. The CDR3 is 17 residues long. Per germline, CDR1 MGHRA and CDR2 YSYEKL. The germline V and J ends were trimmed by 3 bases and 3 bases, with 18 bases remaining between them. The CDR3 DNA sequence: TGCGCCAGCAGCCATGCTATTACTATGGAGGTCTACAATGAGCAGTTCTTC. Translation gives CASSHAITMEVYNEQFF.

CDR3 sequence (DNA): TGTGCCAGCAGCATGGACAGGGGCTACGAGCAGTACGTC. This sequence encodes CASSMDRGYEQYV. The rearrangement joins TRBV5-6 to TRBJ2-7; 9 bases map to TRBD1. With V trimmed by 4 bases and J by 3 bases, 2 bases remained unmatched. CDR1 and CDR2 from the germline V gene are SGHDT and YYEEEE. The CDR3 extends over 13 amino acids.

This clone has just one count. The J gene is TRBJ2-7, the V gene TRBV6-1; 9 bases are a match to TRBD1. V was clipped by 4 bases and J by 7 bases; unmatched bases: 5. Germline-derived CDR1 and CDR2 are MNHNS and SASEGT. The CDR3 loop spans 13 amino acids. DNA of the CDR3: TGTGCCAGCAGTGGGGGGACAGGGTTTGAGCAGTACGTC. As protein: CASSGGTGFEQYV.

Only a few counts were recorded for this clone. J is TRBJ2-7 and V is TRBV27; D is unclear. Germline V CDR1 and CDR2: MNHEY, SMNVEV (reference sequence). Deletions cut 2 bases from V and 4 bases from J, with 9 bases between. This CDR3 has 13 residues. CDR3 sequence: CASSLGSGYEQYF. Written as DNA, the CDR3 is TGTGCCAGCAGTTTAGGTTCCGGATACGAGCAGTACTTC.

The chain joins TRBV6-1 to TRBJ1-1; D possibly corresponds to TRBD1 (6 bases). CDR1 is MNHNS and CDR2 is SASEGT in the germline V gene. Trimming pared 4 bases from V and 3 bases from J, leaving 12 bases between. The CDR3 contains 14 residues. CDR3 sequence: CASSVGGDYTEAFF. In DNA form, the CDR3 reads TGTGCCAGCAGTGTAGGGGGGGATTACACTGAAGCTTTCTTT.